This TCR beta chain stems from a study of CDR3 diversity in severe acne. This clonotype was counted at least ten times. In TCRdb, the PCR reads were re-called with MiXCR into one record per CDR3 protein. The top ten clones hold roughly 10% of a sample with approximately 77,000 distinct CDR3 sequences, around 50% of them seen once. The V gene's germline CDR1 is SQVTM and CDR2 ANQGSEA. Trimming shortened V by 6 bases and J by 1 base, and 12 bases separated the two germline ends. This CDR3 is 13 amino acids long. The chain is built from TRBV29-1 and TRBJ1-1; D remains unclear. The source material was blood. The TCR was taken from a male donor with severe acne vulgaris. The CDR3 loop reads CSVAPEPNTEAFF. CDR3 in DNA: TGCAGCGTGGCGCCGGAACCGAACACTGAAGCTTTCTTT.